The 10 T cell receptor beta chains reported below all come from one sample, sequenced in a study of cytomegalovirus exposure and HLA in healthy donors. This PCR relied on a set of 60 Vbeta primers and 13 Jbeta primers. Profiled with immunoSEQ multiplex PCR; TCRdb holds only in-frame clones, not every one. There are around 140,000 clones in the sample; around 80% occur only once, and roughly 2.9% lies in the top ten. Material: PBMCs. The receptor source for this set is a female donor in good health and CMV-seronegative.

The chain has TRBV7-8 and TRBJ1-2; TRBD1 might be the D (5 bases). Trimming took off 4 bases at V and 6 bases at J, with 21 bases between the two ends. CDR1 is SGHVS, CDR2 FQNEAQ, per germline. The CDR3 covers 16 residues. The CDR3 region has the DNA TGTGCCAGCAGCTCTACAGGCACGACGAGGATCCATGGCTACACCTTC. Its translation is CASSSTGTTRIHGYTF.

This clone was recorded a few times. The chain uses TRBV6-1 and TRBJ1-2; unclear D gene. Germline lookup yields CDR1 MNHNS and CDR2 SASEGT. The CDR3 spans 13 residues. V shed 2 bases and J shed 2 bases, with 6 bases lying between them. The CDR3 here is CASSELSNYGYTF. Written as DNA, the CDR3 is TGTGCCAGCAGTGAACTGTCGAACTATGGCTACACCTTC.

The chain links TRBV6-5 to TRBJ2-1; D ambiguous. From germline, CDR1 is MNHEY and CDR2 SVGAGI. The CDR3 is made up of 15 amino acids. Trimming took off 2 bases at V and 0 bases at J, with 8 bases between the two ends. Here the CDR3 reads CASSYEPSSYNEQFF. CDR3 nucleotide sequence: TGTGCCAGCAGTTACGAACCGAGCTCCTACAATGAGCAGTTCTTC.

The chain couples TRBV18 to TRBJ2-3; 9 bases align to TRBD2. The V gene's germline CDR1 is KGHSH and CDR2 LQKENI. Losses at the gene ends were 4 bases for V and 2 bases for J; bases not matched to a gene: 7. The CDR3 is 16 residues long. CDR3 in DNA: TGTGCCAGCTCACGTCGTAGCGGGGGCTACACAGATACGCAGTATTTT. Translated: CASSRRSGGYTDTQYF.

The chain has TRBV7-8 and TRBJ2-1, with D perhaps matching TRBD1 (6 bases). The CDR3 is made up of 15 amino acids. CDR1 and CDR2 (germline): SGHVS, FQNEAQ. The V gene lost 2 bases and the J gene lost 3 bases, with 11 bases spanning the gap. The CDR3 protein is CASSLSQGIYNEQFF. The CDR3 nucleotides read TGTGCCAGCAGCTTAAGCCAGGGGATCTACAATGAGCAGTTCTTC.

V gene TRBV9 combines with J gene TRBJ1-1, with a weak D call TRBD1 (5 bases). V was clipped by 2 bases and J by 1 base, with 12 bases between them. Germline V gene sequence: CDR1 SGDLS, CDR2 YYNGEE. The CDR3 is made up of 15 amino acids. The CDR3, as DNA: TGTGCCAGCAGCGTTTACGGGGGAGGGAACACTGAAGCTTTCTTT. It encodes CASSVYGGGNTEAFF.

The chain combines TRBV7-2 with TRBJ2-4, with a tentative D call TRBD2 (5 bases). The CDR3 is 13 residues long. Looked up from germline, CDR1 is SGHTA and CDR2 is FQGNSA. Trimming cost V 5 bases and J 9 bases, with 14 bases left between them. CDR3 in DNA: TGTGCCAGCAGCGACATTTCTGGGAGCATTCAGTACTTC. It specifies CASSDISGSIQYF.

The table lists this clone with a few counts. This chain uses TRBV6-1 with TRBJ1-2, with D perhaps TRBD1 (5 bases). This CDR3 is 15 amino acids long. With 6 bases removed from V and 8 bases from J, the gap between germline ends came to 22 bases. Germline CDR1 MNHNS, CDR2 SASEGT. The CDR3 DNA reads as TGTGCCAGCAGGAAGATAACGGGACTTGTAACCGGCTACACCTTC. This gives the protein CASRKITGLVTGYTF.

V usage is TRBV30 and J usage is TRBJ1-6, with 7 bases identical to TRBD1. The CDR3 length is 16 residues. The ends lost 1 base at V and 11 bases at J; junction bases unmatched: 14. Per germline, CDR1 GTSNPN and CDR2 SVGIG (reference sequence). This chain's CDR3 is CAWSAAGAHRGPPLHF. Here the CDR3 DNA reads TGTGCCTGGAGTGCGGCGGGCGCCCACAGGGGCCCACCCCTCCACTTT.

The gene calls are TRBV6-1 and TRBJ2-4; 12 bases agree with TRBD2. V shed 8 bases, J shed 8 bases, and the junction held 4 bases outside the gene matches. Germline V gives CDR1 MNHNS, CDR2 SASEGT. The CDR3 is made up of 13 amino acids. CDR3 in amino acids: CASHRLAGDIQYF. The CDR3 DNA is TGTGCCAGCCACAGACTAGCGGGAGACATTCAGTACTTC.